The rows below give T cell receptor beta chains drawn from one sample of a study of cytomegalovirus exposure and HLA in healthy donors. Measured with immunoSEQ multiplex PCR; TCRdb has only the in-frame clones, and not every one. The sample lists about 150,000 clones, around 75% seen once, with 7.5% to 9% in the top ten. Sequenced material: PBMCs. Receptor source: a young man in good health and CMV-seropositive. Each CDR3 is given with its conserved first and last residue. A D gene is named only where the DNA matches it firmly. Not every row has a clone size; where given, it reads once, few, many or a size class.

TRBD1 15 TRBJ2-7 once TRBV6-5 TGTGCCAGCAGAACCCACAGGGGACGATACTACGAGCAGTACTTC CASRTHRGRYYEQYF
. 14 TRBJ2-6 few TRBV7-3 TGTGCCAGCAGCATATATGCTGGGGCCAACGTCCTGACTTTC CASSIYAGANVLTF
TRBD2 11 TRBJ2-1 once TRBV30 TGTGCCTGGAGCCGGGGGGATGAGCAGTTCTTC CAWSRGDEQFF
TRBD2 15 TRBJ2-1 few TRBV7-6 TGTGCCAGCACCCAAATAGCGGGTCCAGTCTATGAGCAGTTCTTC CASTQIAGPVYEQFF
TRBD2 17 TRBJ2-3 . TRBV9 TGTGCCAGCAGCGTAGGTCCTAGCGGGGGGTTGGGGGATACGCAGTATTTT CASSVGPSGGLGDTQYF
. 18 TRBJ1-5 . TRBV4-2 TGTGCCAGCAGCCAAGACCCTCTGGACACCCATAGCAATCAGCCCCAGCATTTT CASSQDPLDTHSNQPQHF
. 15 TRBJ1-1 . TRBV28 TGTGCCAGCAGTCTAAGGGTAGGGGGGGACACTGAAGCTTTCTTT CASSLRVGGDTEAFF
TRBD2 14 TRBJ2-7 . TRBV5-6 TGTGCCAGCAGCTTGCAGGGAGGGGTATACGAGCAGTACTTC CASSLQGGVYEQYF
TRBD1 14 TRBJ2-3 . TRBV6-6 TGTGCCAGCAGCCCGGGACAGGGGTCAGATACGCAGTATTTT CASSPGQGSDTQYF
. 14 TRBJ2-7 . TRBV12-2 TGTGCAAGTCGCCGCTGGGGGGTGGGGTACGAGCAGTACTTC CASRRWGVGYEQYF
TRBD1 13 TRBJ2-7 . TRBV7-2 TGTGCCAGCAGCTCTGACAGGGACCACGAGCAGTACTTC CASSSDRDHEQYF
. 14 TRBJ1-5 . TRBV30 TGTGCCCTGAGGAGAGGGAATGGGAATCAGCCCCAGCATTTT CALRRGNGNQPQHF
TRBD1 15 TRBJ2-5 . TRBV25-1 TGTGCCAGCAGGGGGGACAGGCGAGACCAAGAGACCCAGTACTTC CASRGDRRDQETQYF
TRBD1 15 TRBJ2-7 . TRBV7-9 TGTGCCAGCAGTTCTCCGCCGACAGGGGTCTACGAGCAGTACTTC CASSSPPTGVYEQYF
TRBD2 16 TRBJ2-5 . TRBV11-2 TGTGCCAGCAGTCTTGGACTAGCGGGGAGCCTAGGGACCCAGTACTTC CASSLGLAGSLGTQYF
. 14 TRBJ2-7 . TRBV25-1 TGTGCCAGCAGTGTAGGCGGGAACGCGGGCGAGCAGTACTTC CASSVGGNAGEQYF
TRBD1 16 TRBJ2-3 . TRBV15 TGTGCCACCAGGGACAGGGGGTTTCCTAGCACAGATACGCAGTATTTT CATRDRGFPSTDTQYF
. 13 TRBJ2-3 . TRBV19 TGTGCCAGTAGTAGCGGTAGCACAGATACGCAGTATTTT CASSSGSTDTQYF
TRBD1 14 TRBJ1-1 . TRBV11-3 TGTGCCAGCAGCGACCGACAGGGAGGCACTGAAGCTTTCTTT CASSDRQGGTEAFF
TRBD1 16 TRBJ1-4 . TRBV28 TGTGCCAGCAGTGCCACAGGGGGACGGACTAATGAAAAACTGTTTTTT CASSATGGRTNEKLFF
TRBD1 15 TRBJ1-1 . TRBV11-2 TGTGCCAGCAGCGCAGACAGGGCTTTGAACACTGAAGCTTTCTTT CASSADRALNTEAFF
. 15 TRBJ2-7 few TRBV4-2 TGTGCCAGCAGCCGGGGGGGGACAGGTACCTACGAGCAGTACTTC CASSRGGTGTYEQYF
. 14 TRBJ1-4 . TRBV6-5 TGTGCCAGCAGAGAAAGCAGGGTAGAGGAAAAACTGTTTTTT CASRESRVEEKLFF
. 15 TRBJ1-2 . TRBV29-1 TGCAGCGCTGAAACCCCGCGGGGCGAATACTATGGCTACACCTTC CSAETPRGEYYGYTF
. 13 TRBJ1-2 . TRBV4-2 TGTGCCAGCAGCCATGGACCCAGGGATGGCTACACCTTC CASSHGPRDGYTF
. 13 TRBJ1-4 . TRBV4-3 TGCGCCAGCAGCCAAGATCGAGGCGAAAAACTGTTTTTT CASSQDRGEKLFF
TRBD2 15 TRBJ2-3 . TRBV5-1 TGCGCCAGCAGCTTGGGTAGCGGGGGGACAGATACGCAGTATTTT CASSLGSGGTDTQYF
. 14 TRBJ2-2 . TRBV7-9 TGTGCCAGCAGCGGGGGCATGAACACCGGGGAGCTGTTTTTT CASSGGMNTGELFF
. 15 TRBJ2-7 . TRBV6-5 TGTGCCAGCAGTTACTCGAGGGACACTATCTACGAGCAGTACTTC CASSYSRDTIYEQYF
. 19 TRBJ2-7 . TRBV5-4 TGTGCCAGCAGCTTTTATTCGCCGGGCCTTAACCCCCTGGAGGACGAGCAGTACTTC CASSFYSPGLNPLEDEQYF
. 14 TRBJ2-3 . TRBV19 TGTGCCAGTAGTAGCGGGATTAACACAGATACGCAGTATTTT CASSSGINTDTQYF
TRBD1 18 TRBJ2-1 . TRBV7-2 TGTGCCAGCAGCTTAGCCGCGGACAGGGGGAGCTCCTACAATGAGCAGTTCTTC CASSLAADRGSSYNEQFF
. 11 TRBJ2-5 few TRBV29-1 TGCAGCGTTGAAGATGGAGGGTACCCGTACTTC CSVEDGGYPYF
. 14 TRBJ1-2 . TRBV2 TGTGCCAGCAGTCAGGGAATGAGGAACTATGGCTACACCTTC CASSQGMRNYGYTF
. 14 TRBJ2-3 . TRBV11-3 TGTGCCAGCAGCTTAGGGGGCAGCCCAGATACGCAGTATTTT CASSLGGSPDTQYF
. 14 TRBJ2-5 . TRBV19 TGTGCCAGTAGTCGGTTCGGGGATCAAGAGACCCAGTACTTC CASSRFGDQETQYF
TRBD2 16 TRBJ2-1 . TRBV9 TGTGCCAGCAGCTTGGGACTAGCGGGAGTGAACAATGAGCAGTTCTTC CASSLGLAGVNNEQFF
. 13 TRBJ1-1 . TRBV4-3 TGCGCCAGCGCGGGAAGTGGAGACACTGAAGCTTTCTTT CASAGSGDTEAFF
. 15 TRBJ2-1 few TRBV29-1 TGCAGCGTTGAAGGGGGAGTAACGGGGTACAATGAGCAGTTCTTC CSVEGGVTGYNEQFF
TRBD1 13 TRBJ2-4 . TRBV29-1 TGCAGCGTGACAGGGTTAGCCAAAAACATTCAGTACTTC CSVTGLAKNIQYF
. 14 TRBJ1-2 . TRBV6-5 TGTGCCAGCAGACCCCCCACGGGGAGGTATGGCTACACCTTC CASRPPTGRYGYTF
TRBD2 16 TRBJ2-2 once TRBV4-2 TGTGCCAGCAGCCAAGATCTGGCGGGAGTAGGGGGGGAGCTGTTTTTT CASSQDLAGVGGELFF
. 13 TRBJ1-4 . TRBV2 TGTGCCAGCAGTTTCAAGCCGAATGAAAAACTGTTTTTT CASSFKPNEKLFF
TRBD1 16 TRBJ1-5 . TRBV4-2 TGTGCCAGCAGCCAAGAAAGACAGGGCGGCAATCAGCCCCAGCATTTT CASSQERQGGNQPQHF
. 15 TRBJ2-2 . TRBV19 TGTGCCAGTAGTATCCTAGCCTTGAACACCGGGGAGCTGTTTTTT CASSILALNTGELFF
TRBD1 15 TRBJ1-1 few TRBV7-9 TGTTCCGAAGGAGGGGGCGAAGGTCAGACTACTGAAGCTTTCTTT CSEGGGEGQTTEAFF
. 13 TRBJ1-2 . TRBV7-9 TGTGCCAGCAGCTTAGCACAGGGCTATGGCTACACCTTC CASSLAQGYGYTF
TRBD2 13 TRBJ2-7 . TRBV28 TGTGCCAGCTCCGGGAGCGGGGTCTACGAGCAGTACTTC CASSGSGVYEQYF
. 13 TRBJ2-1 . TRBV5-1 TGCGCCAGCAGCTTGACATTTGACAATGAGCAGTTCTTC CASSLTFDNEQFF
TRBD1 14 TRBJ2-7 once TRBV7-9 TGTGCCAGCAGCTCCGGGACAGGGGGGAACGAGCAGTACTTC CASSSGTGGNEQYF
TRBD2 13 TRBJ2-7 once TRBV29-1 TGCAGCGTTCGACGGGAGGGGCCCTACGAGCAGTACTTC CSVRREGPYEQYF